Described below is a single TCR beta chain sequence and its context. The sample is drawn from a study of technical replicates of blood from a few donors. Assay used: immunoSEQ multiplex PCR; TCRdb lists only in-frame clones, some missing. The sample lists around 62,000 clones, roughly 98% occurring once. Germline CDR1 is SGHAT and CDR2 is FQNNGV. Trimming at V came to 6 bases and at J to 7 bases, leaving 16 bases not matched to a gene. This CDR3 is 18 amino acids long. Sequences were obtained from T cells isolated from PBMCs. V and J are TRBV11-2 and TRBJ2-2, with 11 bases matching TRBD1. The clonotype was recovered from a human donor in good health. The CDR3 nucleotides are TGTGCCAGCAGTTACCCCCAAACCGGGACAGGGGGTATCGGGGAGCTGTTTTTT. It encodes CASSYPQTGTGGIGELFF.